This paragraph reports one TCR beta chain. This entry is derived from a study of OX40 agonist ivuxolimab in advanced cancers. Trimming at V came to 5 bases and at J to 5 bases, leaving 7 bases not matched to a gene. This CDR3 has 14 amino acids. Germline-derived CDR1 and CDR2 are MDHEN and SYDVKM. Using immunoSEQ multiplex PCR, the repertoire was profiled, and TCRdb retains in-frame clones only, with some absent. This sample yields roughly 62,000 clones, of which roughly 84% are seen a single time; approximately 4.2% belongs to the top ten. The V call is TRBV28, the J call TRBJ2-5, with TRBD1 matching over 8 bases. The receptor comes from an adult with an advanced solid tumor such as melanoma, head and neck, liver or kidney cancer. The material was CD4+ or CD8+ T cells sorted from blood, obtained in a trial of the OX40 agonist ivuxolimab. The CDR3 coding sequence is TGTGCCAGCAGTGCGGGACAGGTCATGGAGACCCAGTACTTC. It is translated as CASSAGQVMETQYF.